The present entry profiles one TCR beta chain with its context. This clone appeared a few times. Its antigen remains undetermined. No qualities accompany the bases; no much larger clone lies one base away. This sample stems from a study of beta chain features in type 1 diabetes (dated by TCRdb to the late 2010s). About the full investigation: Mean age, gender distribution, total cell number and subset yield were not different between patients and healthy donors. Across all samples, some 100,000,000 sorted cells were examined, and cell number per subset correlated strongly with RNA yield. Regulatory and stem cell-like memory subsets were isolated from only 8 patients and about eight healthy donors, whereas naive and central memory subsets came from all 30 or so donors. In the study, recently diagnosed type 1 diabetes patients and matched healthy donors were compared on the TCRB repertoires of their sorted circulating CD4+ T cell subsets. Study-wide conclusions, independent of this receptor: Fewer insertions and more nucleotide deletions at VDJ recombination sites were observed in patients with type 1 diabetes, implying thymic rearrangement abnormalities. Because cDNA was sequenced instead of genomic DNA, activated cells with high expression could be over-represented, although the groups did not differ in activation or CD3 levels. PCR may preferentially amplify shorter templates, but because patient and control samples were amplified and corrected together, any resulting skew would affect both groups equally. Naive, central memory and regulatory TCRB repertoires appeared to be more similar among patients than among healthy donors. Only small numbers of individuals were included in the HLA sub-analyses, which left unresolved whether HLA type had any influence on TCRB rearrangement. Type 1 diabetes patients showed a moderate but significant shortening of TCRB CDR3 length in all four CD4+ subsets.

From each donor, a single peripheral blood sample of 100 to 150 mL on average was drawn into heparinised tubes. A BD FACSAria II was used to sort naive, central memory, regulatory and stem cell-like memory CD4+ T cells with a panel that included CD45RO, CCR7, CD25, CD127, CD95 and CD27. A purity above 95% was achieved for all sorted populations. PBMCs were separated immediately by Lymphoprep density gradient centrifugation and were stained directly, without being cultured. To minimize batch effects, samples were stained and sorted in pairs, one healthy donor with one patient per experiment. The entire isolated RNA was reverse transcribed using the High Capacity cDNA Reverse Transcription Kit, and thus expressed TCRB transcripts were sequenced. Naive, central memory and regulatory T cell samples underwent deep immunoSEQ sequencing, averaging around 3.9 million total reads per sample. After sorted cells were lysed in RLT buffer, RNA was extracted with DNase-treated RNeasy Micro or Mini kits, with the choice depending on cell number. Each cell subset was processed separately to prevent cross-contamination, with patient and healthy donor samples processed together. Using the immunoSEQ multiplex PCR, TCRB sequences were amplified from cDNA into 87-bp fragments spanning the CDR3 region. The amplicons were sequenced using the Illumina HiSeq platform. The source study handled its data this way. PCR bias was corrected computationally using synthetic template baselines, and reads within Hamming distance 2 were collapsed, with unmergeable singletons discarded. Reads were aligned against IMGT to assign V, D and J genes, CDR3 length and insertions or deletions at six rearrangement sites. Within each subset, clonotype counts were normalized to sorted cell number, and only after that were true diversity and Gini coefficients computed with the tcR R package. Repertoire sharing was quantified using the overlap coefficient calculated on TCRB nucleotide sequences. As a proxy for the pre-selection repertoire, out-of-frame TCRB sequences from naive cells were analyzed. TCRdb re-hosts the immuneACCESS table, in-frame sequences only. Its copies lack some clones; in the studies checked, an unresolved V gene accounts for under half of them, and the cause for the rest is not known. V and J calls and clone size are those listed in that table; D and trimming were worked out from the DNA. The sample includes almost 350,000 clones, with about 18% observed a single time. The biggest ten clones account for under 0.05% of the sample.

V drops 0 bases and J drops 2 bases, leaving 12 bases in between. Measured from the cysteine to the phenylalanine, the CDR3 is 16 residues long. The retained sequence is limited to the CDR3, 48 bases, with the frame set at the first base. The germline V gene sets CDR1 to SGHRS and CDR2 to YFSETQ. The V and J segments used are TRBV5-1 and TRBJ1-5, with a weak D call of TRBD1 (5 bases match). This sequence originates from a woman between 18 and 29 years old in good health. The sequenced material came from naive CD4+ T cells from blood. The sample's cell subset or site label, decoded: true naive CD4+ T cells. In nucleotide form, the sequence is TGCGCCAGCAGCTTGGGCTATCAGGGTGGCAATCAGCCCCAGCATTTT. This sequence encodes CASSLGYQGGNQPQHF.